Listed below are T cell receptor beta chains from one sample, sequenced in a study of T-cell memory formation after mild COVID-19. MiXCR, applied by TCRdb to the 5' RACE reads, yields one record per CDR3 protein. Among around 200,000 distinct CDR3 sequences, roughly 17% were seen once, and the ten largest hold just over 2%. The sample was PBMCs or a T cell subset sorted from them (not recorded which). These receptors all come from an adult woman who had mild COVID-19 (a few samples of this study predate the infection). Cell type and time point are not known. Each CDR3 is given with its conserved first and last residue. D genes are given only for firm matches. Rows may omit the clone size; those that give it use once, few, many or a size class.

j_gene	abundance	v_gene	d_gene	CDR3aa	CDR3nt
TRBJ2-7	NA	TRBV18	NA	CASSPQGTTYEQYF	TGTGCCAGCTCCCCTCAGGGAACGACCTACGAGCAGTACTTC
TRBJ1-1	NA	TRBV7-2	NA	CASSLGTDGYTEAFF	TGTGCCAGCAGCTTAGGGACTGATGGGTACACTGAAGCTTTCTTT
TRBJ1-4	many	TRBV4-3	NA	CASSLVLSNEKLFF	TGCGCCAGCAGCCTTGTCTTAAGTAATGAAAAACTGTTTTTT
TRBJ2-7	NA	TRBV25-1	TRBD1	CASSPLGQGVKVEQYF	TGTGCCAGCAGTCCTCTGGGACAGGGAGTAAAGGTGGAGCAGTACTTC
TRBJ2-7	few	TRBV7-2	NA	CASSPSRVGEQYF	TGTGCCAGCAGCCCTAGTAGGGTGGGGGAGCAGTACTTC
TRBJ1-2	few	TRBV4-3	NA	CASSRGSGFYGYTF	TGCGCCAGCAGCCGGGGGTCGGGTTTCTATGGCTACACCTTC
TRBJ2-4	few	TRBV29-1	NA	CSGGAGNIQYF	TGCAGCGGAGGGGCGGGAAACATTCAGTACTTC
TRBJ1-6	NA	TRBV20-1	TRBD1	CSARDSRSGQINSPLHF	TGCAGTGCTAGAGATAGTCGTTCGGGACAGATTAATTCACCCCTCCACTTT
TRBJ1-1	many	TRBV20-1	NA	CSALGQLGTEAFF	TGCAGTGCTCTAGGGCAGCTTGGCACTGAAGCTTTCTTT
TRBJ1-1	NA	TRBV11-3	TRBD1	CASSPRTGKNTEAFF	TGTGCCAGCAGCCCCAGGACAGGGAAGAACACTGAAGCTTTCTTT
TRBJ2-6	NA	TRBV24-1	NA	CATGAEAGANVLTF	TGTGCCACCGGGGCCGAGGCTGGGGCCAACGTCCTGACTTTC
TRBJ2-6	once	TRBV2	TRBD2	CASSLIAGALSGANVLTF	TGTGCCAGCAGTCTAATAGCGGGGGCCCTCTCTGGGGCCAACGTCCTGACTTTC
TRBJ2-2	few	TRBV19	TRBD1	CASSQQGTGFAGELFF	TGTGCCAGTAGTCAACAGGGGACAGGGTTCGCCGGGGAGCTGTTTTTT
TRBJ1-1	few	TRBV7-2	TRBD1	CASSLTGGRYTEAFF	TGTGCCAGCAGCTTGACAGGGGGCCGATACACTGAAGCTTTCTTT
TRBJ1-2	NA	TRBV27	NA	CASSLAGAQGYTF	TGTGCCAGCAGTTTAGCGGGGGCACAAGGCTACACCTTC
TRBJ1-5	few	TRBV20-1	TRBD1	CSATTGGLSNQPQHF	TGCAGTGCTACCACAGGGGGCTTGAGCAATCAGCCCCAGCATTTT
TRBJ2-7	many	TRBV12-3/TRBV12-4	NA	CASSSGNSYEQYF	TGTGCCAGCAGTTCTGGGAACTCCTACGAGCAGTACTTC
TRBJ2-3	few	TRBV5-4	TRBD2	CASSLRLAGASTDTQYF	TGTGCCAGCAGCTTGCGACTAGCGGGGGCTAGCACAGATACGCAGTATTTT
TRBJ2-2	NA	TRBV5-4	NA	CASSLGHGTGELFF	TGTGCCAGCAGCTTGGGTCACGGGACCGGGGAGCTGTTTTTT
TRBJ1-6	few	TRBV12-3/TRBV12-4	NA	CASSFRGDDSPLHF	TGTGCCAGCAGTTTCAGAGGGGACGATTCACCCCTCCACTTT
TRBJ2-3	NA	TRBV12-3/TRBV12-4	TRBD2	CASSLSGTSSTDTQYF	TGTGCCAGCAGTTTGTCCGGGACTAGCTCGACAGATACGCAGTATTTT
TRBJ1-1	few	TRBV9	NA	CASSQGNTEAFF	TGTGCCAGCTCACAGGGGAACACTGAAGCTTTCTTT
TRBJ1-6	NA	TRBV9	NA	CASSVGGSPLHF	TGTGCCAGCAGCGTAGGGGGTTCACCCCTCCACTTT
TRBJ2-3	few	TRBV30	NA	CAYASTDTQYF	TGTGCCTACGCTAGCACAGATACGCAGTATTTT
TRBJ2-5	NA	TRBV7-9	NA	CASSLSRGETQYF	TGTGCCAGCAGCTTAAGCAGGGGAGAGACCCAGTACTTC
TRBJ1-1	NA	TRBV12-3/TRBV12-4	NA	CASTLSPGYREAFF	TGTGCCAGCACCCTATCCCCTGGTTACAGGGAAGCTTTCTTT
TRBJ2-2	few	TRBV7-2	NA	CASSFYRELFF	TGTGCCAGCAGCTTTTATCGGGAGCTGTTTTTT